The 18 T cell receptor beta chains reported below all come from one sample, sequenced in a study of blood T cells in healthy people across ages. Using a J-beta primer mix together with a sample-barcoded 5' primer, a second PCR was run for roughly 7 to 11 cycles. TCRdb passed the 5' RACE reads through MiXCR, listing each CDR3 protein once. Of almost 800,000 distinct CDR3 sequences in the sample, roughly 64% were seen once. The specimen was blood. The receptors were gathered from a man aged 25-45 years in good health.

CDR3 nucleotide sequence: TGTGCCAGCAGCCAACGCGACGGGGCGACCGGTGTCTACGAGCAGTACTTC. Amino acid sequence: CASSQRDGATGVYEQYF. The chain joins TRBV9 to TRBJ2-5; D assignment may be TRBD1 or TRBD2 (5 bases each). The closer fit of TRBJ2-7 to the DNA end suggests the J call may be wrong. The CDR3 totals 17 residues. The V gene's germline CDR1 is SGDLS and CDR2 YYNGEE.

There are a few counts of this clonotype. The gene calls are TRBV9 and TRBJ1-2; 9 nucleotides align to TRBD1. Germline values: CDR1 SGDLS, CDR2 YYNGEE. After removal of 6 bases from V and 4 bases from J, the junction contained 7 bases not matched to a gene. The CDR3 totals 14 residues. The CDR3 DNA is TGTGCCAGCACTCCGGGACAGGGCTCCTATGGCTACACCTTC. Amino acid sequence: CASTPGQGSYGYTF.

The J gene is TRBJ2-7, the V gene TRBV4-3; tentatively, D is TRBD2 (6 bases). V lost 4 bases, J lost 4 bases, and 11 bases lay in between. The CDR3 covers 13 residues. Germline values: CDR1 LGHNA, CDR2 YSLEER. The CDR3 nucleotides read TGCGCCAGCAGCCCACGTAGCGGTTACGAGCAGTACTTC. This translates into CASSPRSGYEQYF.

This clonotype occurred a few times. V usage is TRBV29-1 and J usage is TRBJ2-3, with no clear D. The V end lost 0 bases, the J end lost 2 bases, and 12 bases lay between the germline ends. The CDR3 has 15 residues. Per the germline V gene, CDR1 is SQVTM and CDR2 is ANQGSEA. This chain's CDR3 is CSVEDKGFFTDTQYF. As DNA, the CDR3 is TGCAGCGTTGAAGATAAAGGGTTTTTCACAGATACGCAGTATTTT.

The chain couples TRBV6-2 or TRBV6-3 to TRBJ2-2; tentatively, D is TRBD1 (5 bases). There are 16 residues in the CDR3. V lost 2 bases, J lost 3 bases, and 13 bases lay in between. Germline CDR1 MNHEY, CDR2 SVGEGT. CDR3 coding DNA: TGTGCCAGCAGTTACGGGCCAGGGCAATACACCGGGGAGCTGTTTTTT. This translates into CASSYGPGQYTGELFF.

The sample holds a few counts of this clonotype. The CDR3 reads CASSQTGLVNIQYF. The DNA for the CDR3 is TGTGCCAGCAGCCAGACCGGACTGGTAAACATTCAGTACTTC. The V gene is TRBV14, the J gene TRBJ2-4; possible D gene TRBD2, 5 bases. V was cut by 3 bases and J by 6 bases, with 12 bases left in between. The germline V gene encodes CDR1 SGHDN and CDR2 FVKESK. The CDR3 has 14 residues.

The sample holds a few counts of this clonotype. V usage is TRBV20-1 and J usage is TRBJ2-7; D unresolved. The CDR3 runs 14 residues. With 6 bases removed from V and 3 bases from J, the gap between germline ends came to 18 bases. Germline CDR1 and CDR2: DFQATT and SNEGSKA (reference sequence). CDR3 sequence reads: CSAIRTTGGYEQYF. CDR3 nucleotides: TGCAGTGCGATAAGGACGACTGGCGGCTACGAGCAGTACTTC.

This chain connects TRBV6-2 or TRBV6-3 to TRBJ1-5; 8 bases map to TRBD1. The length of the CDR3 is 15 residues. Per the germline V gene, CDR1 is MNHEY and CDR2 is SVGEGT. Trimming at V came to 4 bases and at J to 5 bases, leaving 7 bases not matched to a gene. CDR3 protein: CASSSSTGEDQPQHF. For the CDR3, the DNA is TGTGCCAGCAGTTCCTCGACAGGGGAGGATCAGCCCCAGCATTTT.

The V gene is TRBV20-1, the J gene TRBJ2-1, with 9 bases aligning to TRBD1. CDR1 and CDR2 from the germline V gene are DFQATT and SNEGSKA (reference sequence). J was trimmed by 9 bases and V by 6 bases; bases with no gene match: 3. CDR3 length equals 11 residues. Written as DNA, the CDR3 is TGCAGTGCACGACAGGGGGGTGAGCAGTTCTTC. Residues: CSARQGGEQFF.

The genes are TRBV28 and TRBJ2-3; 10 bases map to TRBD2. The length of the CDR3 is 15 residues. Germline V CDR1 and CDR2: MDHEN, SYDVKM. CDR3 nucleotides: TGTGCGGGGGGGGCTAGCGGGAGTAATGAAGATACGCAGTATTTT. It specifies CAGGASGSNEDTQYF.

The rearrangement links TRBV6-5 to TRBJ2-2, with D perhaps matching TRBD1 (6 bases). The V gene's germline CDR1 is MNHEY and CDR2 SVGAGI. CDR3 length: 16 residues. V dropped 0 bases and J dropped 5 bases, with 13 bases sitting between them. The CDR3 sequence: CASSYSPDSVTGELFF. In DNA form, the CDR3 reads TGTGCCAGCAGTTACTCGCCGGACAGTGTTACCGGGGAGCTGTTTTTT.

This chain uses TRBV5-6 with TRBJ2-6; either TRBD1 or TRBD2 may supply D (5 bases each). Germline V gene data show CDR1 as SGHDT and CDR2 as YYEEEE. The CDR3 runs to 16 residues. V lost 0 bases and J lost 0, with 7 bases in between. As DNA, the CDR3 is TGTGCCAGCAGCTTGGTGGGGGACTCTGGGGCCAACGTCCTGACTTTC. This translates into CASSLVGDSGANVLTF.

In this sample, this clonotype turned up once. DNA of the CDR3: TGTGCCAGCAGCTTCGGGGGGACTAGCAATGAGCAGTTCTTC. Amino acids: CASSFGGTSNEQFF. The V gene is TRBV7-9, the J gene TRBJ2-1; 8 nucleotides agree with TRBD2. Trimming cost V 3 bases and J 6 bases; bases outside gene matches: 4. CDR3 length: 14 amino acids. Germline lookup yields CDR1 SEHNR and CDR2 FQNEAQ (reference sequence).

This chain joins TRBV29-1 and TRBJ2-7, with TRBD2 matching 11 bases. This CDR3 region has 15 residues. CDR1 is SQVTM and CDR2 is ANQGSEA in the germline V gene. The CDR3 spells CSAGRLAGSSYEQYF. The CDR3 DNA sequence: TGCAGTGCGGGCCGACTAGCGGGGTCCTCCTACGAGCAGTACTTC.

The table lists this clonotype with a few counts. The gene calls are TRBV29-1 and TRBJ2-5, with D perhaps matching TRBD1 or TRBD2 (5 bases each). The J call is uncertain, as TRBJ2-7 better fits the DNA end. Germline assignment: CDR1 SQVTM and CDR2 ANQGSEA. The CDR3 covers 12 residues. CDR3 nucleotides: TGCAGCGTCGGGGACCACGCCGACGAGCAGTACTTC. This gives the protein CSVGDHADEQYF.

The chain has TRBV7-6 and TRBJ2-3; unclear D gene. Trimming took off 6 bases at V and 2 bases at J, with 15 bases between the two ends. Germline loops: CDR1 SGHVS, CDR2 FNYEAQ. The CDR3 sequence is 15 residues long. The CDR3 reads CASSYSKGHTDTQYF. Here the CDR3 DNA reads TGTGCCAGCAGTTACTCGAAGGGCCACACAGATACGCAGTATTTT. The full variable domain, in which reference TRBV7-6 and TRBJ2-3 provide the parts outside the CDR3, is GAGVSQSPRYKVTKRGQDVALRCDPISGHVSLYWYRQALGQGPEFLTYFNYEAQQDKSGLPNDRFSAERPEGSISTLTIQRTEQRDSAMYRCASSYSKGHTDTQYFGPGTRLTVL.

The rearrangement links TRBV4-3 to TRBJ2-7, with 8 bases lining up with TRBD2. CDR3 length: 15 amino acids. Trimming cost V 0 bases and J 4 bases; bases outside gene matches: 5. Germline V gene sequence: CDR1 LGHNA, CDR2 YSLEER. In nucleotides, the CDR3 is TGCGCCAGCAGCCAAGATTTGGCGGGAGGATACGAGCAGTACTTC. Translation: CASSQDLAGGYEQYF.

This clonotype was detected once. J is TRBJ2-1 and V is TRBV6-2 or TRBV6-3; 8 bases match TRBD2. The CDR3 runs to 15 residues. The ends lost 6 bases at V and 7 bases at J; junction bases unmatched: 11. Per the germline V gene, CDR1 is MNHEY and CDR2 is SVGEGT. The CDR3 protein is CASRPPGGAGNEQFF. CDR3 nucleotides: TGTGCCAGCAGGCCCCCCGGGGGGGCGGGAAATGAGCAGTTCTTC.